This note documents a single TCR beta chain sequence. This clonotype was seen many times. It lacks a known antigen. No much larger clone exists at a distance of one base, and base qualities are not known. This entry is derived from a study of Graves' ophthalmopathy and Graves' hyperthyroidism (dated by TCRdb to the late 2010s). Study-level background: Peripheral blood was collected before any treatment was given, at the time of initial diagnosis. Following sampling, methimazole starting at 30 mg daily was administered to hyperthyroidism patients, and high-dose intravenous methylprednisolone was administered to ophthalmopathy patients. To explore V-J signatures distinguishing ophthalmopathy from hyperthyroidism, a discovery set of 100 or so patients (fewer than 45 ophthalmopathy, 57 stable hyperthyroidism) was enrolled. T-cell repertoires of thyroid tissue and blood were compared in more than 5 hyperthyroidism patients. In total, 135 blood samples were TCR-sequenced: 43 ophthalmopathy, about 75 hyperthyroidism and approximately 17 hyperthyroidism-to-ophthalmopathy patients. The independent validation cohort included around 19 hyperthyroidism patients plus 17 patients who later progressed from hyperthyroidism to ophthalmopathy. TCR beta repertoire signatures were used to distinguish Graves' ophthalmopathy from Graves' hyperthyroidism and to predict progression to ophthalmopathy.

For repertoire sequencing, TCR beta CDR3 regions were amplified from RNA transcripts. The first round of RT-PCR was done with HTBI primers and the Qiagen OneStep RT-PCR kit, and was followed by a second round of multiplex PCR, then size selection and purification. The libraries underwent paired-end sequencing with 100 bp reads on an Illumina HiSeq2000. As for the authors' bioinformatics: Reads were processed with SOAPnuke, discarding reads with adapters, uncalled bases, mean Phred below 15, or no exact constant-primer or identifier match. COPE v1.2.5 was used to merge high-quality paired reads. Clonotypes were defined as unique nucleotide sequences and were aligned to IMGT TRB V, D and J references using MiTCR v1.1. The analysis was limited to V-J combinations with a frequency above 0.0001, which together covered roughly 99% of repertoires. For each V-J combination, a TCR clonal expansion and chaos score was defined as F50 clonal expansion divided by the chaos observed in the TCRdist matrix. Features were reduced by Welch's t-statistics and random forest to 10 to 15 V-J combinations, which fed a naive Bayes classifier. The Morisita-Horn index was used to measure how similar the thyroid and blood repertoires were. TCRdb applied fastp at Q25 and MiXCR to the public reads, then kept only in-frame beta chains. Rows with a matching CDR3 protein are joined into one entry that keeps the most common DNA and genes. The V and J calls were determined by TCRdb, not by the authors. Present in this sample are roughly 350,000 distinct CDR3 sequences, 17% of which were seen just once. Jointly, the top ten make up around 2.4% of the sample.

Trimming at the junction amounts to 1 base on V and 5 bases on J, and the germline ends lie 8 bases apart. Reading the germline V gene gives CDR1 MGHRA and CDR2 YSYEKL. The CDR3 spans 13 residues, from the cysteine through the phenylalanine. Only the CDR3 region is kept as DNA, spanning 39 bases read in frame from base 1. Beyond this particular receptor, the publication reports: The 13-signature model separated ophthalmopathy from stable hyperthyroidism with approximately 90% sensitivity and less than 83% specificity in cross-validation, and 80%/75% in the test set. Sample size was not predetermined statistically, and investigators were not blinded to group allocation. Among expanded thyroid clonotypes with frequency above 0.001, most also showed up in blood, which suggests that blood repertoires may reflect the thyroid immune response. In validation, the model predicted ophthalmopathy progression with more than 55% sensitivity and 72.22% specificity; 12 predicted patients were CT-confirmed with GO in a median of about 6.1 months.

Hyperthyroidism was defined as stable when no progression to ophthalmopathy occurred within 18 months of follow-up. Hyperthyroidism patients were newly diagnosed, with disease duration under 2 months, and aged 18 to 65 years. Anyone with other autoimmune diseases, uncontrolled infections, pregnancy or lactation was excluded from the study. Diagnosis was based on clinical symptoms, serum thyroxine, TRAb, thyroid ultrasound and orbital computed tomography. PBMCs were isolated from 10 ml of fresh peripheral blood by Ficoll-Paque density gradient centrifugation. Total RNA was extracted using Trizol reagent, and RNA quality was checked on an Agilent 2100 Bioanalyzer.

Input material: peripheral blood. The receptor chain draws on TRBV4-1 and TRBJ1-1; the D gene is unclear. The TCR originated in an adult woman with stable Graves' hyperthyroidism. Here the CDR3 is given as CASSQGGWTEAFF. The DNA reads as follows: TGCGCCAGCAGCCAAGGAGGGTGGACTGAAGCTTTCTTT.